The sequence of this T cell receptor (beta chain) was determined in a study of T cells after yellow fever vaccination. V was pared by 0 bases and J by 3 bases, with 12 bases between. Germline CDR1 is KGHDR and CDR2 is SFDVKD. This CDR3 is 16 amino acids long. TCRdb re-called the 5' RACE reads through MiXCR, storing one row per CDR3 protein. The repertoire holds 250,000 to 350,000 distinct CDR3 sequences, approximately 4.3% seen once, with less than 20% in the top ten. The receptor's source is a man aged 18 to 30 who received the YFV17D yellow fever vaccine. Material: PBMCs, obtained 15 days after the yellow fever booster vaccination. The genes are TRBV24-1 and TRBJ2-3, with a possible D match to TRBD2 (6 bases). The chain's CDR3 is CATSDLPGEKTDTQYF. The CDR3 DNA is TGTGCCACCAGTGATTTGCCGGGGGAGAAGACAGATACGCAGTATTTT.